This T cell receptor (beta chain) came from a study of T cell responses to AZD1222 COVID-19 vaccine. Assay: immunoSEQ multiplex PCR; the TCRdb copy retains only in-frame clones and omits some. The table lists 95,000 to 150,000 clones, under 85% of them singletons. The germline V and J ends were trimmed by 2 bases and 2 bases, with 14 bases remaining between them. This CDR3 is 16 amino acids long. Germline V lookup: CDR1 MGHDK, CDR2 SYGVNS. The TCR comes from an adult in good health. V gene TRBV25-1 combines with J gene TRBJ2-3; D possibly corresponds to TRBD1 (6 bases). This material consisted of peripheral blood, taken on day 0 of AZD1222 vaccination. The CDR3 sequence is CASSEQGSYHTDTQYF. The CDR3 nucleotides read TGTGCCAGCAGTGAACAGGGGAGCTACCACACAGATACGCAGTATTTT.